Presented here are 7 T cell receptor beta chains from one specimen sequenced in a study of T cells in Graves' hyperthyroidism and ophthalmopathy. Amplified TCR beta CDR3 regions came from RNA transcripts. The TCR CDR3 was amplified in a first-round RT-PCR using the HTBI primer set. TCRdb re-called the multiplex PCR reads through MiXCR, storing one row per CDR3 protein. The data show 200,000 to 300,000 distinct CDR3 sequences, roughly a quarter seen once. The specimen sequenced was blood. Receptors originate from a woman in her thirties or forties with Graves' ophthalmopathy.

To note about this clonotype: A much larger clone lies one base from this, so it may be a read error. This CDR3 is CASSSPQGSLNPPQHF. In nucleotides, the CDR3 is TGTGCCAGCAGTTCCCCACAGGGTTCCCTCAATCCGCCCCAGCATTTT. This sequence joins TRBV12-3 or TRBV12-4 and TRBJ1-5; possibly TRBD1 for D (6 bases). The CDR3 spans 16 residues.

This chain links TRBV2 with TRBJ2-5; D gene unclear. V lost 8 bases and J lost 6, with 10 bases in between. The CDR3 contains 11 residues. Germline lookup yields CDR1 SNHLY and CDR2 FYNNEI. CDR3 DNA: TGTGCCAGCGCGGCGCTTAAGACCCAGTACTTC. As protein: CASAALKTQYF.

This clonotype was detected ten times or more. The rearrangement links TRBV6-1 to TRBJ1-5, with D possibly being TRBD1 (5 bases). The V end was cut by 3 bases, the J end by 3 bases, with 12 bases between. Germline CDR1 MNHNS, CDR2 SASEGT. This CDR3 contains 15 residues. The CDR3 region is CASSDRAGFNQPQHF. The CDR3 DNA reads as TGTGCCAGCAGTGACAGGGCTGGATTCAATCAGCCCCAGCATTTT.

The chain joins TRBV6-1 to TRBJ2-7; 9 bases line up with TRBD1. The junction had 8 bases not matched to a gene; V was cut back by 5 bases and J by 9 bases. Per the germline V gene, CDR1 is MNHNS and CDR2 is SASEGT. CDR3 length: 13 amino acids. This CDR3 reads CASSRGQGRGQYF. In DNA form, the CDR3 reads TGTGCCAGCAGTAGGGGACAGGGAAGAGGGCAGTACTTC.

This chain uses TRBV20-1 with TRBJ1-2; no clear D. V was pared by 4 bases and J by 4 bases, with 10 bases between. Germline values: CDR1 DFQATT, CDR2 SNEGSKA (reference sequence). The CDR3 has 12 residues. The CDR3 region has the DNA TGCAGTGCTACCAGTACTAGCTATGGCTACACCTTC. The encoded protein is CSATSTSYGYTF.

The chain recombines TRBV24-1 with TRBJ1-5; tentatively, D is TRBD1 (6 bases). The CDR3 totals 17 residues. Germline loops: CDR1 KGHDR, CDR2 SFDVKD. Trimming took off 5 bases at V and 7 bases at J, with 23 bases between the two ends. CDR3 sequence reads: CATSGSGMGAWGQPQHF. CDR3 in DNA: TGTGCCACCAGTGGTTCGGGGATGGGGGCTTGGGGACAGCCCCAGCATTTT.

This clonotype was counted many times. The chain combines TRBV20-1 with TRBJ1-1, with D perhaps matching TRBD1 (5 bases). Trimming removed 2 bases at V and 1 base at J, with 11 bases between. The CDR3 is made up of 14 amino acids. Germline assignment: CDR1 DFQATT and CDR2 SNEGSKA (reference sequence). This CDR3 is CSARSRQRNTEAFF. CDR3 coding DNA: TGCAGTGCTAGATCCCGACAGAGGAACACTGAAGCTTTCTTT.